The present entry profiles one TCR beta chain with its context. Its cognate antigen is unknown. This record comes from a study of T cell responses to AZD1222 COVID-19 vaccine. Libraries were prepared by immunoSEQ multiplex PCR; TCRdb keeps only in-frame clonotypes and omits some of them. The table shows over 70,000 clones, with roughly nine tenths occurring only once. Regarding the study as a whole: Most donors were white British and more were female, and clonal diversity was possibly underestimated. Mapped onto spike, vaccine-associated CD4 TCRs spanned it and were dominant at 160-218 and 743-854.

V lost 0 bases and J 12 bases, leaving 17 bases between the germline ends. This CDR3 has 15 residues. CDR1 ENHRY and CDR2 SYGVKD come from the germline V gene. The TCR comes from an adult who received the AZD1222 COVID-19 vaccine. The J gene is TRBJ1-4, the V gene TRBV10-3; perhaps TRBD1 as D (6 bases). The material was peripheral blood, obtained 28 days after the second AZD1222 dose. The CDR3 nucleotides read TGTGCCATCAGTGAGTCGAATCGCCCCGAGGGGGAACTGTTTTTT. Its protein product is CAISESNRPEGELFF.